Below are 25 T cell receptor beta chains sequenced from a single sample in a study of OX40 agonist ivuxolimab in advanced cancers. Library generation was performed with the immunoSEQ multiplex PCR assay. The source is immuneACCESS, and TCRdb retained only in-frame sequences with V and J called. Part of the clones is not carried over; for the studies checked, unresolved V genes explain less than half of this, and the remainder is unexplained. The sample data list over 60,000 clones, and 91% of these were observed just once. The top ten clones comprise more than 1.5% of the sample. This material consisted of CD4+ or CD8+ T cells sorted from blood, taken in a trial of the OX40 agonist ivuxolimab. All receptors derive from an adult with an advanced solid tumor such as melanoma, head and neck, liver or kidney cancer.

The chain carries TRBV7-2 and TRBJ2-5; 12 nucleotides agree with TRBD2. Trimming took 4 bases from V and 0 from J; bases not matched to a gene: 3. Germline loops: CDR1 SGHTA, CDR2 FQGNSA. The CDR3 spans 16 residues. CDR3 DNA sequence: TGTGCCAGCAGCTCCGGACTAGCGGGGAACCAAGAGACCCAGTACTTC. Its translation is CASSSGLAGNQETQYF. Combining the CDR3 with reference TRBV7-2 and TRBJ2-5 gives the whole variable domain GAGVSQSPSNKVTEKGKDVELRCDPISGHTALYWYRQSLGQGLEFLIYFQGNSAPDKSGLPSDRFSAERTGGSVSTLTIQRTQQEDSAVYLCASSSGLAGNQETQYFGPGTRLLVL.

The CDR3 nucleotides are TGTGCCAGCAGTGAAGAGGTTTGGGAGCAGTTCTTC. It encodes CASSEEVWEQFF. The V and J genes are TRBV2 and TRBJ2-1; D not certain. CDR1 is SNHLY and CDR2 is FYNNEI in the germline V gene. Trimming left V 1 base short and J 10 bases short, with 8 bases between. The CDR3 runs 12 residues. Full variable domain (missing parts from reference TRBV2 and TRBJ2-1): EPEVTQTPSHQVTQMGQEVILRCVPISNHLYFYWYRQILGQKVEFLVSFYNNEISEKSEIFDDQFSVERPDGSNFTLKIRSTKLEDSAMYFCASSEEVWEQFFGPGTRLTVL.

The chain joins TRBV13 to TRBJ2-5; D gene unclear. The germline V gene has CDR1 PRHDT and CDR2 FYEKMQ (reference sequence). Trimming cost V 4 bases and J 1 base, with 7 bases left between them. The CDR3 covers 13 residues. CDR3: CASSYRPQETQYF. CDR3 DNA sequence: TGTGCCAGCAGCTATAGACCCCAAGAGACCCAGTACTTC.

V is TRBV2 and J is TRBJ2-2; either TRBD1 or TRBD2 may supply D (5 bases each). CDR1 is SNHLY and CDR2 is FYNNEI in the germline V gene. Trimming stripped 8 bases from V and 8 bases from J, with 21 bases between. There are 15 residues in the CDR3. DNA for the CDR3: TGTGCCAGCTCCCCAGACATTGGTGGGGGTGGGGAGCTGTTTTTT. This codes for CASSPDIGGGGELFF.

The J gene is TRBJ2-7, the V gene TRBV28; tentative D call: TRBD2 (6 bases). The CDR3 length is 14 residues. V lost 5 bases and J 6 bases, leaving 17 bases between the germline ends. Germline CDR1 reads MDHEN; CDR2 reads SYDVKM. CDR3 residues: CASSPPGVGGEQYF. In DNA form, the CDR3 reads TGTGCCAGCAGTCCCCCCGGGGTGGGGGGCGAGCAGTACTTC.

The chain has TRBV5-5 and TRBJ1-3, with TRBD1 matching over 10 bases. The CDR3 consists of 15 residues. CDR1 and CDR2 from the germline V gene are SGHKS and YYEKEE (reference sequence). Losses at the gene ends were 4 bases for V and 8 bases for J; bases not matched to a gene: 9. The CDR3 nucleotides are TGTGCCAGCAGCACAGACAGGGGGCCAGGGCACACCATATATTTT. It specifies CASSTDRGPGHTIYF. The complete variable domain, with remaining parts taken from reference TRBV5-5 and TRBJ1-3, reads DAGVTQSPTHLIKTRGQQVTLRCSPISGHKSVSWYQQVLGQGPQFIFQYYEKEERGRGNFPDRFSARQFPNYSSELNVNALLLGDSALYLCASSTDRGPGHTIYFGEGSWLTVV.

V usage is TRBV7-9 and J usage is TRBJ1-4, with 9 bases aligning to TRBD1. CDR1 SEHNR and CDR2 FQNEAQ come from the germline V gene (reference sequence). V lost 5 bases to trimming and J lost 0 bases; unmatched junction nucleotides: 4. The CDR3 is made up of 16 amino acids. As DNA, the CDR3 is TGTGCCAGCAGCCACGGGACAGGGACAACTAATGAAAAACTGTTTTTT. Protein sequence: CASSHGTGTTNEKLFF.

V is TRBV30 and J is TRBJ1-1; D ambiguous. The V gene lost 3 bases and the J gene lost 2 bases, with 10 bases spanning the gap. Per germline, CDR1 GTSNPN and CDR2 SVGIG (reference sequence). The CDR3 sequence is 13 residues long. This CDR3 is CAWRTITNTEAFF. CDR3 bases: TGTGCCTGGAGGACAATAACAAACACTGAAGCTTTCTTT.

The V call is TRBV28, the J call TRBJ2-7, with 10 bases identical to TRBD2. Germline values: CDR1 MDHEN, CDR2 SYDVKM. This CDR3 contains 14 residues. V trimming: 3 bases; J trimming: 3 bases; junction bases outside the gene matches: 2. The CDR3 region is CASSFLAGVYEQYF. The DNA for the CDR3 is TGTGCCAGCAGTTTTCTAGCGGGGGTCTACGAGCAGTACTTC. Full variable domain (remainder filled in from reference TRBV28 and TRBJ2-7): DVKVTQSSRYLVKRTGEKVFLECVQDMDHENMFWYRQDPGLGLRLIYFSYDVKMKEKGDIPEGYSVSREKKERFSLILESASTNQTSMYLCASSFLAGVYEQYFGPGTRLTVT.

This clone was found a few times. The J gene is TRBJ2-2, the V gene TRBV10-3; D remains unclear. Trimming shortened V by 0 bases and J by 4 bases, and 12 bases separated the two germline ends. The CDR3 length is 16 residues. The germline V gene has CDR1 ENHRY and CDR2 SYGVKD. The CDR3 region is CAISESNRRVTGELFF. DNA for the CDR3: TGTGCCATCAGTGAGTCGAATCGTCGGGTCACCGGGGAGCTGTTTTTT.

The chain is built from TRBV29-1 and TRBJ2-7; D might be TRBD1 (5 bases). Trimming removed 6 bases from V and 7 bases from J, with 25 bases in between. The CDR3 totals 15 residues. The V gene's germline CDR1 is SQVTM and CDR2 ANQGSEA. The CDR3 region has the DNA TGCAGCGTCGCCTACCCTGGGCAGGGTCGGTGGGAGCAGTACTTC. Protein product: CSVAYPGQGRWEQYF.

Only a few counts were recorded for this clone. The rearrangement links TRBV6-6 to TRBJ1-1; 7 bases agree with TRBD1. The V and J ends lost 0 bases and 10 bases, in that order; junction bases with no gene match: 2. The germline V gene encodes CDR1 MNHNY and CDR2 SVGAGI (reference sequence). The length of the CDR3 is 12 residues. CDR3 DNA: TGTGCCAGCAGTTACTCGGACAGGAGAGCTTTCTTT. Translating it yields CASSYSDRRAFF.

The chain couples TRBV5-4 to TRBJ1-1; no definite D call. Germline values: CDR1 SGHNT, CDR2 YYREEE (reference sequence). The CDR3 runs 13 residues. Trimming left V 4 bases short and J 0 bases short, with 7 bases between. CDR3 DNA: TGTGCCAGCAGCGAATCGGTGAACACTGAAGCTTTCTTT. Protein sequence: CASSESVNTEAFF.

This clone turned up a few times. This CDR3 is CSAAGGEKLFF. The CDR3 region has the DNA TGCAGCGCGGCCGGGGGGGAAAAACTGTTTTTT. The chain is built from TRBV29-1 and TRBJ1-4, with TRBD1 as a possible D gene (5 bases). There are 11 residues in the CDR3. Trimming took off 7 bases at V and 8 bases at J, with 11 bases between the two ends. Germline assignment: CDR1 SQVTM and CDR2 ANQGSEA.

J is TRBJ1-1 and V is TRBV30, with D uncertain. The V end was cut by 0 bases, the J end by 5 bases, with 10 bases between. The germline CDR1 and CDR2 sequences are GTSNPN and SVGIG (reference sequence). CDR3 length: 13 amino acids. The CDR3 sequence: CAWSVEARTEAFF. CDR3 sequence (DNA): TGTGCCTGGAGTGTGGAGGCGCGGACTGAAGCTTTCTTT.

The chain combines TRBV5-1 with TRBJ1-2, with unresolved D. The CDR3 runs 13 residues. Germline CDR1 and CDR2: SGHRS and YFSETQ. V was trimmed by 0 bases and J by 3 bases, leaving 6 bases between them. CDR3 nucleotides: TGCGCCAGCAGCTTGGGGGAACACTATGGCTACACCTTC. Its protein product is CASSLGEHYGYTF.

The chain employs TRBV6-6 and TRBJ1-6; TRBD1 agrees at 7 bases. Germline V gene data show CDR1 as MNHNY and CDR2 as SVGAGI (reference sequence). With V trimmed by 5 bases and J by 7 bases, 2 bases remained unmatched. CDR3 size: 13 residues. The chain's CDR3 is CASSQQGNSPLHF. CDR3 DNA: TGTGCCAGCAGTCAACAGGGGAATTCACCCCTCCACTTT.

This chain uses TRBV6-5 with TRBJ1-2; D is unresolved. The CDR3 has 13 amino acids. Germline V gene data show CDR1 as MNHEY and CDR2 as SVGAGI. V lost 6 bases, J lost 3 bases, and 11 bases lay in between. The CDR3 is CASSPVPDYGYTF. CDR3 nucleotide sequence: TGTGCCAGCAGCCCCGTACCGGACTATGGCTACACCTTC.

This sequence joins TRBV28 and TRBJ1-4, with D uncertain. The germline V and J ends were trimmed by 7 bases and 11 bases, with 17 bases remaining between them. Looked up from germline, CDR1 is MDHEN and CDR2 is SYDVKM. The CDR3 length is 13 residues. CDR3 region: CASMAGTDLKLFF. The CDR3 DNA reads TGTGCCAGCATGGCAGGAACAGATCTCAAACTGTTTTTT.

The genes are TRBV5-8 and TRBJ1-1; 10 bases fit TRBD1. This CDR3 spans 15 amino acids. Per the germline V gene, CDR1 is SGHTS and CDR2 is YDEGEE. Trimming cost V 2 bases and J 5 bases; bases outside gene matches: 6. CDR3 DNA sequence: TGTGCCAGCAGCTTACACGGGACAGGGGTTACTGAAGCTTTCTTT. This gives the protein CASSLHGTGVTEAFF. The whole variable domain, filled in from reference TRBV5-8 and TRBJ1-1, reads EAGVTQSPTHLIKTRGQQATLRCSPISGHTSVYWYQQALGLGLQFLLWYDEGEERNRGNFPPRFSGRQFPNYSSELNVNALELEDSALYLCASSLHGTGVTEAFFGQGTRLTVV.

This clone was seen a handful of times. The chain is built from TRBV2 and TRBJ1-5, with a possible D match to TRBD1 (5 bases). The CDR3 loop spans 15 amino acids. Germline CDR1 is SNHLY and CDR2 is FYNNEI. Trimming shortened V by 6 bases and J by 3 bases, and 15 bases separated the two germline ends. The CDR3 bases are TGTGCCAGCAGCCCCGGGAGGGGATACAATCAGCCCCAGCATTTT. It translates to CASSPGRGYNQPQHF.

CDR3 protein: CASSEQGTNYGYTF. CDR3 DNA sequence: TGCGCCAGCAGTGAGCAGGGCACGAACTATGGCTACACCTTC. V gene TRBV10-2 combines with J gene TRBJ1-2; the D gene is possibly TRBD1 (5 bases). Looked up from germline, CDR1 is WSHSY and CDR2 is SAAADI. V lost 2 bases, J lost 2 bases, and 9 bases lay in between. CDR3 size: 14 residues.

The CDR3 DNA sequence: TGTGCCAGCAGCTCCAGGGTGGCTGAAGCTTTCTTT. Translated, it gives CASSSRVAEAFF. The chain has TRBV11-2 and TRBJ1-1, with D possibly matching TRBD1 (5 bases). V was shortened by 4 bases and J by 6 bases, with 9 bases between the two germline ends. Germline CDR1 is SGHAT and CDR2 is FQNNGV. The CDR3 is 12 amino acids. Supplemented by reference TRBV11-2 and TRBJ1-1, the full variable domain reads EAGVAQSPRYKIIEKRQSVAFWCNPISGHATLYWYQQILGQGPKLLIQFQNNGVVDDSQLPKDRFSAERLKGVDSTLKIQPAKLEDSAVYLCASSSRVAEAFFGQGTRLTVV.

The rearrangement joins TRBV6-5 to TRBJ2-1, with 7 bases fitting TRBD2. In germline, CDR1 is MNHEY, CDR2 SVGAGI. The CDR3 has 14 residues. The V and J ends lost 6 bases and 4 bases, in that order; junction bases with no gene match: 6. CDR3 DNA: TGTGCCAGCAGGCTACTAGCGCTATACAATGAGCAGTTCTTC. It yields the protein CASRLLALYNEQFF.

The chain recombines TRBV7-9 with TRBJ2-1; TRBD1 might be the D (7 bases). V was trimmed by 2 bases and J by 4 bases, leaving 12 bases between them. The CDR3 extends over 15 amino acids. Germline V gene data show CDR1 as SEHNR and CDR2 as FQNEAQ (reference sequence). CDR3 DNA sequence: TGTGCCAGCAGCTTACAGGGGGGAGCGTACAATGAGCAGTTCTTC. It encodes CASSLQGGAYNEQFF.